The 8 T cell receptor beta chains reported below all come from one sample, sequenced in a study of PD-1 blockade in classical Hodgkin lymphoma. Each of the patients experienced relapse following autologous stem cell transplantation, and their brentuximab vedotin exposure differed. Measured with immunoSEQ multiplex PCR; TCRdb has only the in-frame clones, and not every one. The sample includes over 35,000 clones, about 88% seen only once; the top ten take approximately 6%. Material: peripheral blood mononuclear cells (PBMCs), obtained before the second cycle of nivolumab. The source of these receptors is a human donor with classical Hodgkin lymphoma.

The chain combines TRBV6-5 with TRBJ1-6; no definite D call. V lost 2 bases to trimming and J lost 10 bases, with 6 bases between them. This CDR3 has 12 amino acids. CDR1 MNHEY and CDR2 SVGAGI come from the germline V gene. The CDR3: CASSYRQSPLHF. DNA for the CDR3: TGTGCCAGCAGTTACCGCCAGTCACCCCTCCACTTT.

The chain recombines TRBV5-1 with TRBJ1-4; no reliable D call. The V gene lost 2 bases and the J gene lost 0 bases, with 11 bases spanning the gap. Germline V gene sequence: CDR1 SGHRS, CDR2 YFSETQ. This CDR3 contains 16 residues. DNA of the CDR3: TGCGCCAGCAGCTTTGGACCGACCGCAACTAATGAAAAACTGTTTTTT. Its translation: CASSFGPTATNEKLFF.

The J gene is TRBJ1-4, the V gene TRBV6-6; 10 positions agree with TRBD1. The germline CDR1 and CDR2 sequences are MNHNY and SVGAGI (reference sequence). This CDR3 spans 14 amino acids. After removal of 4 bases from V and 8 bases from J, the junction contained 4 bases not matched to a gene. The DNA for the CDR3 is TGTGCCAGCAGTTGGGACAGGGGTCGGGAAAAACTGTTTTTT. The encoded protein is CASSWDRGREKLFF.

The chain joins TRBV9 to TRBJ2-1, with 7 bases identical to TRBD2. The germline V gene has CDR1 SGDLS and CDR2 YYNGEE. CDR3 length: 15 residues. V lost 0 bases and J lost 8; bases outside the gene matches: 8. The CDR3 DNA is TGTGCCAGCAGCGTAGGGGGAGGGTGGATGGATGAGCAGTTCTTC. Amino acids: CASSVGGGWMDEQFF.

The J gene is TRBJ1-4, the V gene TRBV15; 10 bases are shared with TRBD1. Looked up from germline, CDR1 is LNHNV and CDR2 is YYDKDF (reference sequence). Trimming at V came to 8 bases and at J to 6 bases, leaving 3 bases not matched to a gene. This CDR3 has 13 amino acids. CDR3 sequence reads: CATAGTGDEKLFF. CDR3 DNA sequence: TGTGCCACCGCCGGGACAGGGGATGAAAAACTGTTTTTT.

The rearrangement uses TRBV9 and TRBJ2-5, with 13 bases identical to TRBD2. Germline lookup yields CDR1 SGDLS and CDR2 YYNGEE. The V segment lost 2 bases and the J segment 10 bases; nucleotides outside the gene matches: 5. The CDR3 is made up of 14 amino acids. CDR3 sequence reads: CASSVLTSGGIQYF. In DNA, the CDR3 is TGTGCCAGCAGCGTGCTGACTAGCGGGGGGATCCAGTACTTC.

The rearrangement uses TRBV7-9 and TRBJ2-3; 7 bases map to TRBD1. The length of the CDR3 is 15 residues. V shed 3 bases, J shed 2 bases, and the junction held 5 bases outside the gene matches. Germline CDR1 reads SEHNR; CDR2 reads FQNEAQ (reference sequence). CDR3 protein: CASSFRQGSTDTQYF. Here the CDR3 DNA reads TGTGCCAGCAGCTTCCGACAGGGCTCCACAGATACGCAGTATTTT.

The V and J genes are TRBV9 and TRBJ2-6; the match to TRBD1 covers 7 bases. After removal of 5 bases from V and 4 bases from J, the junction contained 9 bases not matched to a gene. The CDR3 is 16 amino acids. Looked up from germline, CDR1 is SGDLS and CDR2 is YYNGEE. The CDR3 bases are TGTGCCAGCAGACATGGAACAGGGGACGGGGCCAACGTCCTGACTTTC. This sequence encodes CASRHGTGDGANVLTF.